This is a list of T cell receptor beta chains from one sample in a study of blood T cell repertoires in COVID-19. Measured with immunoSEQ multiplex PCR; TCRdb has only the in-frame clones, and not every one. The sample carries about 180,000 clones, about 86% recorded once. Material for sequencing was peripheral blood. Receptor source: a man aged 45-65 years with active or convalescent COVID-19. CDR3s include the opening cysteine and the closing phenylalanine or tryptophan. D genes are given only for firm matches. Clone size is given for some rows only: seen once, a few or many times, or a class if the clone is expanded.

CASSLGGAWDKYGYTF	TGTGCCAGCAGCTTAGGGGGAGCCTGGGACAAATATGGCTACACCTTC	.	.	16	TRBV7-9	TRBJ1-2
CASSHRLAGVLTDTQYF	TGCGCCAGCAGCCACCGACTAGCGGGGGTCCTCACAGATACGCAGTATTTT	.	TRBD2	17	TRBV5-1	TRBJ2-3
CASSPGGGMNQPQHF	TGTGCCAGCAGCCCCGGAGGAGGTATGAATCAGCCCCAGCATTTT	.	.	15	TRBV3-1/TRBV3-2	TRBJ1-5
CASSRQSNQPQHF	TGTGCCAGCAGTCGACAGTCGAATCAGCCCCAGCATTTT	.	.	13	TRBV12-3/TRBV12-4	TRBJ1-5
CASSKTSGTYNEQFF	TGCGCCAGCAGTAAGACTAGCGGGACCTACAATGAGCAGTTCTTC	once	TRBD2	15	TRBV5-1	TRBJ2-1
CASSIGLAGTTDTQYF	TGTGCCAGCAGCATCGGACTAGCGGGTACTACAGATACGCAGTATTTT	.	TRBD2	16	TRBV13	TRBJ2-3
CASTLTGRDGYTF	TGTGCCAGCACCCTTACAGGGAGGGATGGCTACACCTTC	.	.	13	TRBV12-3/TRBV12-4	TRBJ1-2
CASSELVSSYNSPLHF	TGTGCCAGCAGTGAGCTCGTTAGCTCCTATAATTCACCCCTCCACTTT	.	.	16	TRBV2	TRBJ1-6
CASSFQQGQPQHF	TGTGCCAGCAGCTTCCAACAGGGACAGCCCCAGCATTTT	.	.	13	TRBV7-9	TRBJ1-5
CASSATGTSGTDTQYF	TGTGCCAGCAGTGCTACCGGGACTAGCGGGACAGATACGCAGTATTTT	.	TRBD2	16	TRBV3-1/TRBV3-2	TRBJ2-3
CASSQPSGSPPGELFF	TGTGCCAGCAGCCAACCTAGCGGGAGCCCTCCCGGGGAGCTGTTTTTT	.	TRBD2	16	TRBV5-4	TRBJ2-2
CAWSFRQGASGNTIYF	TGTGCCTGGAGTTTTCGACAGGGAGCATCTGGAAACACCATATATTTT	.	TRBD1	16	TRBV30	TRBJ1-3
CASSLGLLAGVDEQFF	TGTGCCAGCAGCTTAGGGTTACTAGCGGGAGTAGACGAGCAGTTCTTC	.	TRBD2	16	TRBV11-3	TRBJ2-1
CASSLGVLAEKQFF	TGTGCCAGCAGCTTAGGGGTCTTAGCGGAGAAGCAGTTCTTC	.	.	14	TRBV11-3	TRBJ2-1
CASSLGLAGGQNEQFF	TGTGCCAGCAGTCTAGGACTAGCGGGGGGTCAAAATGAGCAGTTCTTC	.	TRBD2	16	TRBV28	TRBJ2-1
CASSVGASGTQETQYF	TGTGCCAGCAGCGTAGGGGCTAGCGGGACTCAAGAGACCCAGTACTTC	.	TRBD2	16	TRBV9	TRBJ2-5
CASSSDRKGEQFF	TGTGCCAGCAGTTCCGACAGGAAGGGTGAGCAGTTCTTC	.	.	13	TRBV12-3/TRBV12-4	TRBJ2-1
CASSPRQGRGEETQYF	TGTGCCAGCAGCCCCCGACAGGGGAGAGGGGAAGAGACCCAGTACTTC	.	TRBD1	16	TRBV5-4	TRBJ2-5
CASRNLAEAFF	TGTGCCAGCAGAAACCTAGCTGAAGCTTTCTTT	.	.	11	TRBV6-5	TRBJ1-1
CASSGGGTSTDTQYF	TGTGCCAGCAGCGGAGGAGGAACTAGCACAGATACGCAGTATTTT	.	.	15	TRBV28	TRBJ2-3
CAWSAGYINSPLHF	TGTGCCTGGAGTGCGGGATACATTAATTCACCCCTCCACTTT	.	.	14	TRBV30	TRBJ1-6
CASSLPSGETQYF	TGTGCCAGCAGCTTACCTAGCGGTGAGACCCAGTACTTC	.	TRBD2	13	TRBV5-4	TRBJ2-5
CASSVADSANTEAFF	TGTGCCAGCAGCGTAGCGGACAGTGCGAACACTGAAGCTTTCTTT	.	.	15	TRBV9	TRBJ1-1
CASSRPGQMNTEAFF	TGTGCCAGTAGCCGTCCGGGACAGATGAACACTGAAGCTTTCTTT	few	TRBD1	15	TRBV19	TRBJ1-1
CASSPESGANVLTF	TGTGCCAGCTCACCGGAGTCTGGGGCCAACGTCCTGACTTTC	once	.	14	TRBV18	TRBJ2-6
CSVAREGTGELFF	TGCAGCGTCGCCAGGGAAGGCACCGGGGAGCTGTTTTTT	.	.	13	TRBV29-1	TRBJ2-2
CASSSGGNTDTQYF	TGTGCCAGCAGCTCGGGGGGGAATACAGATACGCAGTATTTT	.	TRBD2	14	TRBV11-3	TRBJ2-3
CASSPRGVAESYEQYF	TGCGCCAGCAGCCCCCGTGGGGTAGCGGAATCCTACGAGCAGTACTTC	.	.	16	TRBV5-1	TRBJ2-7
CSVDTGSSYEQYF	TGCAGCGTTGATACTGGGAGCTCCTACGAGCAGTACTTC	.	.	13	TRBV29-1	TRBJ2-7
CASSLTGQNTEAFF	TGTGCCAGCAGCTTGACAGGGCAAAACACTGAAGCTTTCTTT	.	TRBD1	14	TRBV7-2	TRBJ1-1
CASSFGGWSYEQYF	TGTGCCAGCAGCTTCGGGGGTTGGTCTTACGAGCAGTACTTC	few	.	14	TRBV7-2	TRBJ2-7
CASQSGGTATYYGYTF	TGTGCCAGCCAAAGTGGGGGGACAGCGACTTACTATGGCTACACCTTC	.	TRBD1	16	TRBV4-2	TRBJ1-2
CATSETLAGVSGEQYF	TGTGCCACCAGTGAGACACTAGCGGGAGTATCGGGAGAGCAGTACTTC	.	TRBD2	16	TRBV24-1	TRBJ2-7
CASSQDRAGELFF	TGTGCCAGCAGCCAAGATCGGGCCGGGGAGCTGTTTTTT	once	.	13	TRBV3-1/TRBV3-2	TRBJ2-2
CASSAGSSSGANVLTF	TGTGCCAGCAGTGCAGGGTCTAGCTCTGGGGCCAACGTCCTGACTTTC	.	.	16	TRBV6-1	TRBJ2-6
CASSFAGENTGELFF	TGTGCCAGCAGCTTTGCGGGAGAGAACACCGGGGAGCTGTTTTTT	.	TRBD2	15	TRBV11-3	TRBJ2-2
CASSLFIQNTEAFF	TGTGCCAGCAGCTTATTCATTCAGAACACTGAAGCTTTCTTT	.	.	14	TRBV7-2	TRBJ1-1
CASSSRQGGTGELFF	TGCGCCAGCAGCTCTCGGCAGGGTGGCACCGGGGAGCTGTTTTTT	.	.	15	TRBV5-1	TRBJ2-2
CASQGKFTDTQYF	TGTGCCAGCCAGGGGAAATTCACAGATACGCAGTATTTT	.	.	13	TRBV19	TRBJ2-3
CASSVGGQGEGEQYF	TGTGCCAGCAGCGTAGGGGGACAGGGGGAAGGCGAGCAGTACTTC	.	TRBD1	15	TRBV9	TRBJ2-7